Included here is one T cell receptor (beta chain) sequence, with context. Its antigen is still unknown. No base qualities exist here, and no much larger clone lies one base off it. The data stem from a study of long-term antiretroviral therapy in people with HIV (dated by TCRdb to between 2020 and 2023). In terms of the full investigation: Collection of the earliest samples took place about a decade ahead of the 2015 WHO recommendation for immediate ART, at a time when ART was typically delayed until CD4 counts fell. A total of 150 to 200 cryopreserved PBMC samples were contributed to the cohort by 30 adults with confirmed HIV infection, with samples collected serially over a mean of roughly six years (range 1-12). Of the roughly 30 participants with HIV, roughly twelve were female. No cross-contamination during QIAcube processing was shown when test extractions of a monoclonal T-cell line were performed alongside a few dozen polyclonal samples. Whether ART initiation and durable HIV suppression were associated with changes in peripheral blood TRB repertoire composition and diversity was tested in a retrospective serial study. The paper as a whole reports these results and caveats: Inferences about post-ART repertoire changes were limited because no data were available on ART adherence, viral resistance or therapy changes. Because PBMC availability was limited, only the TCR beta chain was sequenced, with no alpha chain pairing. Expanded TRB clones identified before ART initiation dominated the repertoire at all time points, although this dominance fluctuated and declined in many PLHIV after ART. Narrower CDR3 length ranges were observed in HIV repertoires than in controls, and an antigen-experienced repertoire with only a slight naive shift after ART was suggested by the network structure. Starting ART was linked to a significant rise in TRB diversity, yet even with long-term ART the diversity remained significantly lower than in transplant donor controls. Because pre-ART samples had limited cell numbers, unsorted PBMC were profiled rather than sorted CD4+ and CD8+ T cells. The samples span the years 2004 to 2017, and the ART regimens used at that time may not be as effective as current regimens.

The immunoSEQ hsTCRB v3.0 assay was used at survey level resolution to sequence the TRB variable region. The target sequencing depth for TRB was about 40,000-55,000 T-cell genomes per sample. An Illumina MiSeq with a v3 150-cycle kit was used to sequence the pooled TRB libraries. On the authors' methods: Repertoire analysis was run in R within a reproducible Nextflow workflow that covered QC, data transformation and analysis. LymphoSeq2, an R package for AIRR-Seq data exploration, was used to implement custom analyses. A few samples that produced fewer than 5000 total TRB sequences were removed, so about 200 HIV repertoires were analyzed. Among the approximately 190 retained HIV repertoires, 55 to 65 were collected before ART initiation and some 130 were collected after ART initiation. Repertoires were downsampled to 5000 TRB nucleotide sequences, with summary statistics averaged over 100 downsampling iterations. TRB sequences were retained for analysis only if CDR3 regions of at least seven amino acids were present. Diversity was assessed using a clonality score derived from Shannon entropy and using the Gini coefficient. In the repertoire networks, any two of the top 5000 CDR3 amino acid sequences were linked whenever the two sequences differed by an edit distance of one. For TRB CDR3 amino acid sequences, GLIPH2 was used to predict antigen specificity groups and MHC restriction. To flag known associations with CMV, EBV, HIV or tissue antigens, CDR3 amino acid sequences were compared against VDJdb and McPAS-TCR. Pre-ART, post-ART and control groups were compared with Wilcoxon signed-rank tests and Holm-Bonferroni correction. The immuneACCESS repertoire file appears here via TCRdb, limited to in-frame rearrangements. These files lack a portion of the clones; in checked studies, under half of the deficit traces to unresolved V genes, and the cause of the others is not known. That table gives V, J and clone size, and the DNA gave D and trimming. This sample lists over 40,000 clones; 90% to 95% were detected once. Clones ranked in the top ten supply around 2.7% of the sample.

The CDR3 sequence holds 15 residues, the cysteine and phenylalanine included. The sequence is cut down to CDR3 DNA, 45 bases in frame from base 1. Based on the germline V gene (reference sequence), the CDR1 and CDR2 sequences are LNHDA and SQIVND. V and J are truncated by 3 bases and 4 bases respectively, leaving an intervening sequence of 15 bases. Participants were included only if at least one PBMC sample before ART initiation and at least two post-ART samples were available. Treatment was received in the United States of America by all participants with HIV. Before DNA extraction, cryopreserved samples containing roughly 1-10 million PBMC were thawed and washed. At the time of the earliest PBMC sample, participants with HIV were aged between about 23 and 54 years. PBMC samples were contributed by each participant from 1-4 timepoints before ART initiation and 2-8 timepoints after ART initiation, with a median of 7 samples. For every participant, serial HIV viral load, CD4+ T-cell count, ART history and demographic data were obtained. A Qiagen kit on a QIAcube was used to extract genomic DNA from unsorted PBMC, with samples processed in batches of 12.

This sequence originates from a woman aged 50 to 60 with HIV. The source material was unsorted PBMCs, sampled 3.7 years after starting antiretroviral therapy. The chain employs TRBV19 and TRBJ1-2, with a weak D call of TRBD1 (5 bases match). The sequence in DNA is TGTGCCAGTAGTATGGATCCCCAGGGAGCCTATGGCTACACCTTC. The resulting protein is CASSMDPQGAYGYTF. The CDR3 plus the reference TRBV19 and TRBJ1-2 genes for the other parts give the full variable domain: DGGITQSPKYLFRKEGQNVTLSCEQNLNHDAMYWYRQDPGQGLRLIYYSQIVNDFQKGDIAEGYSVSREKKESFPLTVTSAQKNPTAFYLCASSMDPQGAYGYTFGSGTRLTVV.